One TCR beta chain is described in this entry. Its antigen is unknown. Only in-frame clones appear in the TCRdb table, and some are missing; sequencing was by immunoSEQ multiplex PCR. This sample yields fewer than 45,000 clones, of which around 89% are seen a single time; approximately 1.5% belongs to the top ten. This entry belongs to a study of a mutant IDH1 vaccine in newly diagnosed glioma. Study information: Either 4-6 weeks after radiotherapy alone or alongside temozolomide, vaccination was begun. Patients arrived already treated with radiotherapy, temozolomide, or both, most having had both.

The time point: week 35, safety follow-up. Each vaccine dose was 300 ug of mutant IDH1 20-mer peptide, with topical imiquimod. Each astrocytoma in the donors was new, WHO grade 3 or 4, IDH1-mutant and ATRX-lost. The junction had 6 bases not matched to a gene; V was cut back by 6 bases and J by 5 bases. CDR3 length equals 14 residues. Per germline, CDR1 MNHNS and CDR2 SASEGT. The specimen comprised PBMCs, sampled from a glioma patient whose treatment included an IDH1 peptide vaccine. The clonotype originates from a man between 35 and 55 years old with glioma. This rearrangement joins TRBV6-1 to TRBJ1-4; TRBD1 agrees at 7 bases. CDR3 sequence: CASSRDSPNEKLFF. The CDR3 DNA is TGTGCCAGCAGCCGGGACAGCCCAAATGAAAAACTGTTTTTT.